This T cell receptor (beta chain) was profiled in a study of cytomegalovirus exposure and HLA in healthy donors. Study outcomes and limitations: Presence/absence analyses treated sequencing depth as roughly uniform across donors. Later analysis identified a missense DCLRE1C variant that was linked to TCR beta V- and J-gene trimming. In an earlier analysis, about 87% or about 30%: the productive usage of most TCR beta V segments. Analysis performed later found more than 15,000 TCR beta sequences associated with HLA alleles at 0.05 false discovery rate.

The CDR3 covers 13 residues. CDR1 PRHDT and CDR2 FYEKMQ come from the germline V gene (reference sequence). Use of 60 Vbeta and 13 Jbeta primers characterized the PCR. This table comes from immunoSEQ multiplex PCR, and its TCRdb copy is limited to in-frame clones, with some not included. The sample carries about 98,000 clones, 65% to 80% recorded once. For this clone: The antigen is not known.

The chain employs TRBV13 and TRBJ2-5; D remains unclear. The assigned J gene may be wrong: the sequence end matches TRBJ2-7 better. Material: PBMCs. This clonotype was obtained from a man aged 55-75 years in good health and CMV-seropositive. CDR3: CASSLGLSTEQYF. The CDR3 DNA is TGTGCCAGCAGCTTAGGTCTGAGTACCGAGCAGTACTTC.